This T cell receptor (beta chain) comes out of a study of blood T cell repertoires in COVID-19. In the study overall: From T cells, B-cell-depleted T cells, or PBMCs came the material, which was cDNA or gDNA.

The germline CDR1 and CDR2 sequences are SEHNR and FQNEAQ (reference sequence). The CDR3 consists of 13 residues. The V end was cut by 6 bases, the J end by 1 base, with 8 bases between. This clone appeared once. Original analysis: Researchers report that nucleated cell counts were estimated from reference gene primer amplification. Sequencing used immunoSEQ multiplex PCR; TCRdb keeps in-frame clones, though not all of them. That table is the source of V, J and clone size, and D and trimming were worked out from the DNA. This table has approximately 100,000 clones, 84% appearing once. Sequencing used peripheral blood. The TCR originated in a man in his 60s with acute or convalescent COVID-19. The chain links TRBV7-9 to TRBJ2-3; possible D gene TRBD1, 6 bases. CDR3 in amino acids: CASSTGRTDTQYF. In DNA, the CDR3 is TGTGCCAGCAGTACAGGGCGCACAGATACGCAGTATTTT.